This T cell receptor beta chain was identified in a study of blood T cells in healthy people across ages. Findings and limits, study-wide: Aged donors had fewer naive CD4+ cells and lower diversity than long-lived donors.

Together with a sample-barcoded 5' primer, a J-beta primer mix was included in a second PCR lasting about 6 to 11 cycles. Each cDNA molecule was tagged by a template-switch adaptor with 12 random nucleotides. In TCRdb, the 5' RACE reads were re-called with MiXCR into one record per CDR3 protein. The sample consists of around 1,900,000 distinct CDR3 sequences, roughly two fifths of them appearing once. Concerning this clonotype itself: Its antigen remains unknown. The final CDR3 position lacks the conserved phenylalanine or tryptophan, pointing to a likely read error.

Germline V gene sequence: CDR1 LGHNA, CDR2 YNFKEQ. The J segment lost 6 bases and the V segment lost 4 bases, leaving 11 bases of the junction unmatched. The CDR3 runs to 15 residues. This clonotype was sampled from a human donor in good health. Sequenced material: blood. The J gene is TRBJ2-7, the V gene TRBV4-2; TRBD2 matches at 8 bases. The CDR3 region is CASSPLGGAYGEQYC. The CDR3, as DNA: TGTGCCAGCAGCCCCCTCGGGGGGGCCTACGGCGAGCAGTACTGC.